The 2 T cell receptor beta chains listed next were all sequenced from one sample in a study of T-cell memory formation after mild COVID-19. TCRdb redid the calling of the 5' RACE reads with MiXCR, one entry per CDR3 protein. Of about half a million distinct CDR3 sequences in the sample, about 18% were seen once. The sequencing sample was made of PBMCs or a T cell subset sorted from them (not recorded which). Source of these receptors: an adult woman who had mild COVID-19 (a few samples of this study predate the infection). Cell type and time point are not known.

This clonotype has a handful of counts. The CDR3 here is CASSMGQDYGYTF. CDR3 DNA: TGCGCCAGCAGCATGGGACAGGACTATGGCTACACCTTC. The chain couples TRBV5-1 to TRBJ1-2; 8 positions match TRBD1. The CDR3 covers 13 residues. In germline, CDR1 is SGHRS, CDR2 YFSETQ. J lost 3 bases, V lost 4 bases, and 2 bases had no gene match.

The rearrangement joins TRBV18 to TRBJ2-1, with 7 nucleotides matching TRBD1. Trimming removed 3 bases from V and 6 bases from J; junction bases left unmatched: 14. Germline lookup yields CDR1 KGHSH and CDR2 LQKENI. This CDR3 is 17 amino acids long. The CDR3 spells CASSPAETGMLFNEQFF. The CDR3 coding sequence is TGTGCCAGCTCACCGGCGGAGACAGGGATGCTATTCAATGAGCAGTTCTTC.